This TCR beta chain was sequenced during a study of T cells in Graves' hyperthyroidism and ophthalmopathy. Findings of the study overall: Ophthalmopathy was predicted by the model a median of approximately 6.6 months ahead of onset.

Using RNA transcripts as the source, TCR beta CDR3 regions were amplified. TCR CDR3 underwent first-round RT-PCR with the HTBI primer set. TCRdb recomputed calls from the multiplex PCR reads with MiXCR, one row per CDR3 protein. Of 300,000 to 500,000 distinct CDR3 sequences detected, about 15% appear once; the ten largest clones hold 30% to 35%. CDR1 is MGHRA and CDR2 is YSYEKL in the germline V gene. This CDR3 region has 12 residues. Remarks on this clonotype: The antigen remains unidentified. Being one base from a much bigger clone, this may be a read error.

Source material: blood. This receptor was obtained from a woman aged 25 to 39 with Graves' hyperthyroidism. This chain connects TRBV4-1 to TRBJ1-2; D gene uncertain. The CDR3 loop is CASSQVDYGCTF. The DNA of the CDR3 is TGCGCCAGCAGCCAAGTCGACTATGGCTGCACCTTC.